This TCR beta chain was retrieved from a study of Ad26.COV2.S vaccination and SARS-CoV-2 variants. Specified treatment: 15 to 20 received Ad26.COV2.S at low or high dose, single or two shots; about 5 received placebo; per-sample allocation not given. Samples were taken on day 63 after the first vaccine or placebo injection. The study, taken as a whole, reports: For non-spike TCRs, breadth in vaccine recipients resembled that in placebo recipients. Among vaccine recipients, spike-specific TCR breadth exceeded that of placebo recipients.

A word on this clone: Antigen specificity is unknown.

The table came from immunoSEQ multiplex PCR; TCRdb's copy has only in-frame clones and leaves some out. The data show around 270,000 clones, roughly nine tenths seen once. The CDR3 sequence is 12 residues long. The V gene's germline CDR1 is SGHDN and CDR2 FVKESK. The V gene lost 4 bases and the J gene lost 5 bases, with 3 bases spanning the gap. Source: peripheral blood, taken in a trial of Ad26.COV2.S vaccine versus placebo. The rearrangement uses TRBV14 and TRBJ1-6; the D is unclear. The clonotype was recovered from a person between 18 and 60 years old who received the Ad26.COV2.S COVID-19 vaccine or a placebo. DNA for the CDR3: TGTGCCAGCAGCCTCAATAATTCACCCCTCCACTTT. Translating it yields CASSLNNSPLHF.